The 24 T cell receptor beta chains presented below share a single source sample, sequenced in a study of cytomegalovirus exposure and HLA in healthy donors. 60 Vbeta and 13 Jbeta primers were used in PCR. Here immunoSEQ multiplex PCR was the method, and the copy in TCRdb shows in-frame clones only, minus some. The sample has 80,000 to 100,000 clones, about four fifths seen once. What was sequenced was PBMCs. The origin of the receptors is a male donor in good health and CMV-seropositive.

This clone was observed many times. This chain links TRBV27 with TRBJ1-4; 7 positions agree with TRBD1. This CDR3 contains 14 residues. Germline V gene lookup returns CDR1 MNHEY and CDR2 SMNVEV (reference sequence). The DNA of the CDR3 is TGTGCTGAGTTTAGTGAGACAGGGAGGGAAAAACTGTTTTTT. Translating gives CAEFSETGREKLFF.

The chain carries TRBV7-2 and TRBJ2-3, with 7 bases identical to TRBD2. Germline V CDR1 and CDR2: SGHTA, FQGNSA. This CDR3 is built from 17 residues. The J segment lost 3 bases and the V segment lost 4 bases, leaving 13 bases of the junction unmatched. CDR3 amino acids: CASSSYPGLSGTDTQYF. Written as DNA, the CDR3 is TGTGCCAGCAGCTCTTACCCAGGCCTTAGCGGGACAGATACGCAGTATTTT. The full variable domain, in which reference TRBV7-2 and TRBJ2-3 provide the parts outside the CDR3, is GAGVSQSPSNKVTEKGKDVELRCDPISGHTALYWYRQSLGQGLEFLIYFQGNSAPDKSGLPSDRFSAERTGGSVSTLTIQRTQQEDSAVYLCASSSYPGLSGTDTQYFGPGTRLTVL.

The chain employs TRBV7-9 and TRBJ2-6, with 9 bases fitting TRBD1. After removal of 5 bases from V and 3 bases from J, the junction contained 11 bases not matched to a gene. The CDR3 runs to 18 residues. Germline V gene sequence: CDR1 SEHNR, CDR2 FQNEAQ (reference sequence). The CDR3 region has the DNA TGTGCCAGCAGCCCCGTAGGGACAGGGAATATTGGGGCCAACGTCCTGACTTTC. It yields the protein CASSPVGTGNIGANVLTF.

This CDR3 reads CASTRAGNYGYTF. Written as DNA, the CDR3 is TGTGCCAGCACCAGGGCGGGAAACTATGGCTACACCTTC. V and J are TRBV19 and TRBJ1-2, with a weak D call TRBD1 (5 bases). Trimming stripped 9 bases from V and 2 bases from J, with 13 bases between. There are 13 residues in the CDR3. Looked up from germline, CDR1 is LNHDA and CDR2 is SQIVND (reference sequence). The full variable domain, its missing parts supplied by reference TRBV19 and TRBJ1-2, is DGGITQSPKYLFRKEGQNVTLSCEQNLNHDAMYWYRQDPGQGLRLIYYSQIVNDFQKGDIAEGYSVSREKKESFPLTVTSAQKNPTAFYLCASTRAGNYGYTFGSGTRLTVV.

The chain employs TRBV5-1 and TRBJ2-3, with a possible D match to TRBD2 (5 bases). The CDR3 contains 14 residues. Germline V gives CDR1 SGHRS, CDR2 YFSETQ. V was cut by 6 bases and J by 3 bases, with 14 bases left in between. CDR3 amino acids: CASMIGLNTDTQYF. The CDR3 bases are TGCGCCAGCATGATCGGACTTAATACAGATACGCAGTATTTT.

The sample holds a few counts of this clone. The V gene is TRBV5-5, the J gene TRBJ2-5; 11 bases line up with TRBD2. The CDR3 contains 15 residues. After removal of 5 bases from V and 5 bases from J, the junction contained 8 bases not matched to a gene. Germline loops: CDR1 SGHKS, CDR2 YYEKEE (reference sequence). CDR3 protein: CASSYSGLAVETQYF. The DNA of the CDR3 is TGTGCCAGCAGTTACTCGGGACTAGCGGTGGAGACCCAGTACTTC.

The chain couples TRBV6-5 to TRBJ1-1; unclear D gene. This CDR3 region has 10 residues. With 8 bases removed from V and 7 bases from J, the gap between germline ends came to 8 bases. The germline CDR1 and CDR2 sequences are MNHEY and SVGAGI. CDR3 in DNA: TGTGCCAGCCTAGGAAATGAAGCTTTCTTT. It translates to CASLGNEAFF.

The chain uses TRBV30 and TRBJ1-1; no firm D call. The CDR3 spans 12 residues. Germline V gives CDR1 GTSNPN, CDR2 SVGIG (reference sequence). Trimming removed 3 bases from V and 1 base from J, with 6 bases in between. In DNA, the CDR3 is TGTGCCTGGAGCCCCAAGAACACTGAAGCTTTCTTT. It is translated as CAWSPKNTEAFF.

The chain recombines TRBV7-2 with TRBJ2-7; D possibly corresponds to TRBD2 (5 bases). V lost 5 bases and J lost 3, with 8 bases in between. The CDR3 covers 12 residues. Germline V gene sequence: CDR1 SGHTA, CDR2 FQGNSA. CDR3 bases: TGTGCCAGCAGCCCGAGCGGCTACGAGCAGTACTTC. Encoded protein: CASSPSGYEQYF. Drawing the rest from reference TRBV7-2 and TRBJ2-7, the complete variable domain is GAGVSQSPSNKVTEKGKDVELRCDPISGHTALYWYRQSLGQGLEFLIYFQGNSAPDKSGLPSDRFSAERTGGSVSTLTIQRTQQEDSAVYLCASSPSGYEQYFGPGTRLTVT.

The CDR3 region has the DNA TGTGCCAGCAGTGAAGCTGGGACAGGGGGGCAGTACTTC. Translated: CASSEAGTGGQYF. The rearrangement links TRBV25-1 to TRBJ2-7; TRBD1 matches at 11 bases. Looked up from germline, CDR1 is MGHDK and CDR2 is SYGVNS. The CDR3 is made up of 13 amino acids. Trimming removed 2 bases from V and 9 bases from J; junction bases left unmatched: 3.

This clone was seen only a few times. This rearrangement joins TRBV4-2 to TRBJ2-1, with D maybe TRBD2 (5 bases). V shed 0 bases and J shed 14 bases, with 14 bases lying between them. The CDR3 is 13 residues long. Germline lookup yields CDR1 LGHNA and CDR2 YNFKEQ. CDR3 in DNA: TGTGCCAGCAGCCAAGATAGTACCGGGGTAGAGTTCTTC. The encoded protein is CASSQDSTGVEFF.

This sequence joins TRBV19 and TRBJ1-5, with 8 bases fitting TRBD1. The CDR3 loop spans 16 amino acids. Germline V gives CDR1 LNHDA, CDR2 SQIVND (reference sequence). V gave up 4 bases and J gave up 3 bases; unmatched junction bases: 8. The CDR3 DNA reads as TGTGCCAGTAGTACCCGGGGGACAGGCTCCAATCAGCCCCAGCATTTT. This sequence encodes CASSTRGTGSNQPQHF. Supplemented by reference TRBV19 and TRBJ1-5, the full variable domain reads DGGITQSPKYLFRKEGQNVTLSCEQNLNHDAMYWYRQDPGQGLRLIYYSQIVNDFQKGDIAEGYSVSREKKESFPLTVTSAQKNPTAFYLCASSTRGTGSNQPQHFGDGTRLSIL.

The J gene is TRBJ1-1, the V gene TRBV5-6; D is undetermined. The germline V and J ends were trimmed by 7 bases and 11 bases, with 24 bases remaining between them. This CDR3 has 14 residues. CDR1 and CDR2 from the germline V gene are SGHDT and YYEEEE. The CDR3 DNA follows: TGTGCCAGCTCCCTGGAGCGATCGGGTTTTGGGGCTTTCTTT. This gives the protein CASSLERSGFGAFF.

A few counts support this clone. The rearrangement uses TRBV5-6 and TRBJ2-7, with D unresolved. Between the trimmed V and J ends, which lost 0 bases and 2 bases, there was a span of 9 bases. The CDR3 contains 14 residues. In germline, CDR1 is SGHDT, CDR2 YYEEEE. CDR3 in amino acids: CASSLVEMAYEQYF. The CDR3 DNA reads as TGTGCCAGCAGCTTGGTAGAGATGGCCTACGAGCAGTACTTC. The variable domain in full, with the rest retrieved from reference TRBV5-6 and TRBJ2-7, is DAGVTQSPTHLIKTRGQQVTLRCSPKSGHDTVSWYQQALGQGPQFIFQYYEEEERQRGNFPDRFSGHQFPNYSSELNVNALLLGDSALYLCASSLVEMAYEQYFGPGTRLTVT.

This chain joins TRBV2 and TRBJ1-5; D remains ambiguous. Looked up from germline, CDR1 is SNHLY and CDR2 is FYNNEI. Trimming took off 6 bases at V and 2 bases at J, with 11 bases between the two ends. This CDR3 spans 14 amino acids. CDR3 loop: CASRSPRGNQPQHF. For the CDR3, the DNA is TGTGCCAGCAGGTCACCTCGGGGCAATCAGCCCCAGCATTTT.

The rearrangement joins TRBV6-1 to TRBJ1-3; D call uncertain. Germline-derived CDR1 and CDR2 are MNHNS and SASEGT. Trimming left V 2 bases short and J 1 base short, with 6 bases between. This CDR3 contains 14 residues. Here the CDR3 DNA reads TGTGCCAGCAGTGAACGGGGATCTGGAAACACCATATATTTT. This translates into CASSERGSGNTIYF.

The CDR3 loop is CASSGQGANSYEQYF. DNA of the CDR3: TGCGCCAGCAGCGGACAGGGGGCTAACTCCTACGAGCAGTACTTC. The chain is built from TRBV4-1 and TRBJ2-5; the match to TRBD1 covers 11 bases. The DNA end is a closer match to TRBJ2-7, so the J assignment may be wrong. From germline, CDR1 is MGHRA and CDR2 YSYEKL. This CDR3 contains 15 residues.

CDR3 DNA: TGTGCCAGTAGTCAGGGATACTATGGCTACACCTTC. Its translation: CASSQGYYGYTF. The chain has TRBV19 and TRBJ1-2; D may be TRBD1 (5 bases). The CDR3 length is 12 residues. Trimming cost V 5 bases and J 3 bases, with 7 bases left between them. Germline lookup yields CDR1 LNHDA and CDR2 SQIVND (reference sequence).

The CDR3 reads CASSRSAGGDGYTF. In DNA form, the CDR3 reads TGCGCCAGCAGCCGTTCAGCAGGGGGAGATGGCTACACCTTC. The V call is TRBV4-1, the J call TRBJ1-2; 7 bases are shared with TRBD1. The CDR3 is made up of 14 amino acids. V was pared by 4 bases and J by 6 bases, with 8 bases of the junction left unmatched. Germline-derived CDR1 and CDR2 are MGHRA and YSYEKL.

This clone was observed once. The chain uses TRBV2 and TRBJ2-1; 8 nucleotides agree with TRBD1. Losses at the gene ends were 3 bases for V and 0 bases for J; bases not matched to a gene: 1. Germline V gene data show CDR1 as SNHLY and CDR2 as FYNNEI. The CDR3 consists of 15 residues. Here the CDR3 DNA reads TGTGCCAGCAGTGATCAGGGGGCCTCCTACAATGAGCAGTTCTTC. Translated, it gives CASSDQGASYNEQFF.

This chain links TRBV7-8 with TRBJ2-1; TRBD2 aligns across 9 bases. CDR1 is SGHVS and CDR2 is FQNEAQ in the germline V gene. CDR3 length: 16 residues. V dropped 0 bases and J dropped 7; count of bases not matched to a gene: 7. CDR3 sequence: CASSLAASGVLNEQFF. CDR3 DNA: TGTGCCAGCAGCTTAGCGGCTAGCGGGGTTTTGAATGAGCAGTTCTTC.

This clone was counted only a few times. The chain has TRBV19 and TRBJ1-1; D gene uncertain. V dropped 4 bases and J dropped 7 bases, with 10 bases sitting between them. CDR1 is LNHDA, CDR2 SQIVND, per germline (reference sequence). This CDR3 region has 12 residues. CDR3 nucleotides: TGTGCCAGTAGTAGTGGGAGGAGTGAAGCTTTCTTT. Translation gives CASSSGRSEAFF.

This clone was observed a handful of times. The J gene is TRBJ2-1, the V gene TRBV11-3; 9 bases are a match to TRBD1. This CDR3 spans 15 amino acids. Germline assignment: CDR1 SGHNT and CDR2 YENEEA. The trim removed 1 base at V and 6 bases at J, leaving 4 bases unmatched. CDR3 sequence: CASSLGGTGRNEQFF. In DNA form, the CDR3 reads TGTGCCAGCAGCTTAGGGGGGACAGGGCGCAATGAGCAGTTCTTC.

This chain joins TRBV7-2 and TRBJ1-1, with 9 nucleotides matching TRBD1. From germline, CDR1 is SGHTA and CDR2 FQGNSA. This CDR3 contains 14 residues. The ends lost 5 bases at V and 4 bases at J; junction bases unmatched: 5. The DNA of the CDR3 is TGTGCCAGCAGCACGACAGGGGGTGGCACTGAAGCTTTCTTT. It is translated as CASSTTGGGTEAFF.